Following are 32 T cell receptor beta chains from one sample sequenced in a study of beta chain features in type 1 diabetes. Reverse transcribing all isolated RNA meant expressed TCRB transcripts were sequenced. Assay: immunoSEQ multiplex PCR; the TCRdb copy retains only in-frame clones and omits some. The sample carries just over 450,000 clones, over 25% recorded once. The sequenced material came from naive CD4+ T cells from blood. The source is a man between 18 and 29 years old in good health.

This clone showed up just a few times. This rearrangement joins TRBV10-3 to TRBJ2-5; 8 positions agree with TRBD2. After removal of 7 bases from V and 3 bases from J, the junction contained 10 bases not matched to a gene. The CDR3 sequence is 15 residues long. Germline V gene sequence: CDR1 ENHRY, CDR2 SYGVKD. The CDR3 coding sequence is TGTGCCATCATGGCCAGCGGGAGAGGAAAAGAGACCCAGTACTTC. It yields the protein CAIMASGRGKETQYF.

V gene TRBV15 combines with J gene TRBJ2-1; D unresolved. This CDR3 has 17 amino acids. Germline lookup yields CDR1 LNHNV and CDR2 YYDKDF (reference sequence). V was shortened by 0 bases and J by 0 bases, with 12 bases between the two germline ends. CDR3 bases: TGTGCCACCAGCAGAGAGCTCCTCCAAACCTCCTACAATGAGCAGTTCTTC. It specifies CATSRELLQTSYNEQFF.

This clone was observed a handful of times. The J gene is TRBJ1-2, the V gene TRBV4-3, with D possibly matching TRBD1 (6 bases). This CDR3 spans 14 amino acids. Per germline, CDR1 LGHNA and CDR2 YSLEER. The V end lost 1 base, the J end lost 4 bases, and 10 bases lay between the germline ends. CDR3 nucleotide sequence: TGCGCCAGCAGCCAAGTGGGGGGCGGCTATGGCTACACCTTC. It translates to CASSQVGGGYGYTF.

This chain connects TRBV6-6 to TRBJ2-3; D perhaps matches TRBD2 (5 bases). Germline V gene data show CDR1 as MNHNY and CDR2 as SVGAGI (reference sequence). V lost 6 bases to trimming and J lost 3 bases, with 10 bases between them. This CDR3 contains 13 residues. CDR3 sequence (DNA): TGTGCCAGCAGAGACGGGATAACAGATACGCAGTATTTT. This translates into CASRDGITDTQYF.

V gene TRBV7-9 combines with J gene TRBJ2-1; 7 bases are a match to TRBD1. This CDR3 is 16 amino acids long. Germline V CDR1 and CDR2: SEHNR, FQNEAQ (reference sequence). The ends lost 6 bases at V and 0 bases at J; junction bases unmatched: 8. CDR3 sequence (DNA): TGTGCCAGCAGGCATTCAGGGGGACGCTCCTACAATGAGCAGTTCTTC. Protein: CASRHSGGRSYNEQFF.

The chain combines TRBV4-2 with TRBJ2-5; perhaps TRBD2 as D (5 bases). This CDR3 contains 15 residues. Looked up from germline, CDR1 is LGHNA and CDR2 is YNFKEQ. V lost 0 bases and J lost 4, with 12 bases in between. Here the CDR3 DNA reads TGTGCCAGCAGCCAAGAAGTGAGGACTCCAGAGACCCAGTACTTC. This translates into CASSQEVRTPETQYF.

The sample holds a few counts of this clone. CDR3 in amino acids: CASNGRGYINIQYF. For the CDR3, the DNA is TGTGCCAGCAACGGCAGGGGATATATAAACATTCAGTACTTC. The rearrangement links TRBV2 to TRBJ2-4, with a weak D call TRBD1 (6 bases). Germline V gives CDR1 SNHLY, CDR2 FYNNEI. The V end lost 7 bases, the J end lost 6 bases, and 16 bases lay between the germline ends. CDR3 size: 14 residues.

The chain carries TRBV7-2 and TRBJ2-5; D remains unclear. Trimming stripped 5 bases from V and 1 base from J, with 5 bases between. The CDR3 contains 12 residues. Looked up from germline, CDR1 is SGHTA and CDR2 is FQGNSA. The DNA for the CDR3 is TGTGCCAGCAGCCAAATCCAAGAGACCCAGTACTTC. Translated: CASSQIQETQYF.

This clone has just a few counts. DNA of the CDR3: TGTGCCAGCAGCCTACGCCAGGGAATTGGCTACACCTTC. Residues: CASSLRQGIGYTF. The V gene is TRBV11-2, the J gene TRBJ1-2; the D gene is possibly TRBD1 (5 bases). This CDR3 is built from 13 residues. V was cut by 5 bases and J by 7 bases, with 14 bases left in between. Germline values: CDR1 SGHAT, CDR2 FQNNGV.

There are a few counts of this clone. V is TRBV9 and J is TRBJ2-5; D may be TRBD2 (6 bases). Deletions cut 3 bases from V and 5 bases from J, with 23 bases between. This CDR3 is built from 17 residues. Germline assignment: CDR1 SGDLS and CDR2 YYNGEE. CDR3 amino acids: CASSALPGGSVWETQYF. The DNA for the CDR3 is TGTGCCAGCAGCGCGCTCCCAGGAGGGAGTGTGTGGGAGACCCAGTACTTC.

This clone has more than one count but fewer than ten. This CDR3 reads CASSVSSGTYEQYF. The CDR3, as DNA: TGTGCCAGCAGCGTAAGTAGCGGAACCTACGAGCAGTACTTC. The chain recombines TRBV9 with TRBJ2-7; TRBD2 is a possible D gene (6 bases). Trimming took off 1 base at V and 2 bases at J, with 10 bases between the two ends. The CDR3 is 14 amino acids. The germline CDR1 and CDR2 sequences are SGDLS and YYNGEE.

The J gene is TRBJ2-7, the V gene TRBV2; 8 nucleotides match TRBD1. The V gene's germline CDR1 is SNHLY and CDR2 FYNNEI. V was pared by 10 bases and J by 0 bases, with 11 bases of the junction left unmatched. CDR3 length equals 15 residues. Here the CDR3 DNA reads TGTGCCACCAAACCGGACAGGGCCAACTCCTACGAGCAGTACTTC. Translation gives CATKPDRANSYEQYF.

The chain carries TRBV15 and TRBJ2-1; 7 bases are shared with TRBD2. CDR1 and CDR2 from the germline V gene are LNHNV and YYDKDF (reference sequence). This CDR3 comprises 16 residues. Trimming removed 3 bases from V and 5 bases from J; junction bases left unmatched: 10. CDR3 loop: CATSRSYGRTDNEQFF. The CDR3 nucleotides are TGTGCCACCAGCAGGTCCTACGGGAGGACCGACAATGAGCAGTTCTTC.

The DNA of the CDR3 is TGCAGCGCCGTCACTAACACTGAAGCTTTCTTT. Its protein product is CSAVTNTEAFF. The gene calls are TRBV29-1 and TRBJ1-1; D remains unclear. The CDR3 is made up of 11 amino acids. Germline V gene sequence: CDR1 SQVTM, CDR2 ANQGSEA. The V gene lost 7 bases and the J gene lost 2 bases, with 8 bases spanning the gap.

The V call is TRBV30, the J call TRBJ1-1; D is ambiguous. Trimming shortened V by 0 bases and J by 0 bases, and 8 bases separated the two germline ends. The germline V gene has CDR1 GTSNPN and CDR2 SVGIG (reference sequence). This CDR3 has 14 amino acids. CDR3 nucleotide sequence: TGTGCCTGGAGTGTAGTAGCTCTGAACACTGAAGCTTTCTTT. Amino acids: CAWSVVALNTEAFF. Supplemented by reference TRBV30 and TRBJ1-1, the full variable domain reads SQTIHQWPATLVQPVGSPLSLECTVEGTSNPNLYWYRQAAGRGLQLLFYSVGIGQISSEVPQNLSASRPQDRQFILSSKKLLLSDSGFYLCAWSVVALNTEAFFGQGTRLTVV.

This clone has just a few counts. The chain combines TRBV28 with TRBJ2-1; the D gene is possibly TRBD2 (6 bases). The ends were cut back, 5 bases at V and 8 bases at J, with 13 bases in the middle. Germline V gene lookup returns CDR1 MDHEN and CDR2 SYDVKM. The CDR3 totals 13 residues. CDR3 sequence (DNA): TGTGCCAGCAGTCCCCGAGGAGGGTATGAGCAGTTCTTC. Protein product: CASSPRGGYEQFF.

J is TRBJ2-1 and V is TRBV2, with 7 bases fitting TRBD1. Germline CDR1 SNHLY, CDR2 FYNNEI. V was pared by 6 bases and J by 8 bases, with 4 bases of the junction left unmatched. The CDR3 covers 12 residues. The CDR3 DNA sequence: TGTGCCAGCAGCTACAGGGGACATGAGCAGTTCTTC. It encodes CASSYRGHEQFF.

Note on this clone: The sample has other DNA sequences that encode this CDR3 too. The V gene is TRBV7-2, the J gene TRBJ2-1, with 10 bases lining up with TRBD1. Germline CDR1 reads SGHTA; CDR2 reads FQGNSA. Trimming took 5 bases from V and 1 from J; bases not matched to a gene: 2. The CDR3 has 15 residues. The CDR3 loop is CASSRDRGSYNEQFF. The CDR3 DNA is TGTGCCAGCAGCCGGGACAGGGGATCCTACAATGAGCAGTTCTTC.

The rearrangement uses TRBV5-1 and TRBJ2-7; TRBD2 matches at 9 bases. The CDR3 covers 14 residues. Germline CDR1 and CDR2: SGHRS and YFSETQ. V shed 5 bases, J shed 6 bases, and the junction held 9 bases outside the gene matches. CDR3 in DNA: TGCGCCAGCAGACCGACTAGCGGAACGATCGAGCAGTACTTC. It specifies CASRPTSGTIEQYF.

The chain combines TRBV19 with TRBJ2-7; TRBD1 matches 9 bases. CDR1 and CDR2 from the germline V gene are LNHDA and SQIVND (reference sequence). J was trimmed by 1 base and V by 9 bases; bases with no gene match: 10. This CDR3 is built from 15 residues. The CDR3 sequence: CASRKTGQGSYEQYF. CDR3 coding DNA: TGTGCCAGCCGAAAAACGGGACAGGGTTCCTACGAGCAGTACTTC.

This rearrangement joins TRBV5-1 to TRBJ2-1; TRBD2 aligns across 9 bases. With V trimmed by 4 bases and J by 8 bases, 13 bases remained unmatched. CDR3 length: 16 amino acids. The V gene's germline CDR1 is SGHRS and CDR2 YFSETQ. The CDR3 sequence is CASSGGTSIMFHEQFF. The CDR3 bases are TGCGCCAGCAGCGGCGGGACTAGCATAATGTTCCATGAGCAGTTCTTC.

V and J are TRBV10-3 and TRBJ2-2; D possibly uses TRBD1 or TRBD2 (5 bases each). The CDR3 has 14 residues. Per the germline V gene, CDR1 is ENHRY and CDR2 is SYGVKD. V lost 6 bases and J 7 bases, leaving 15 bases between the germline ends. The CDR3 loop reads CAISVTDAGGELFF. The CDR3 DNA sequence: TGTGCCATCAGCGTGACAGACGCGGGCGGGGAGCTGTTTTTT.

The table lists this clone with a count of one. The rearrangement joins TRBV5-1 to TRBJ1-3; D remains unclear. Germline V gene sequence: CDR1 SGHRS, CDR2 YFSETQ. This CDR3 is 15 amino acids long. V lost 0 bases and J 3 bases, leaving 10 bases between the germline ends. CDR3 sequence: CASSLEGSHGNTIYF. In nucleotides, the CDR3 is TGCGCCAGCAGCTTGGAAGGGTCTCATGGAAACACCATATATTTT.

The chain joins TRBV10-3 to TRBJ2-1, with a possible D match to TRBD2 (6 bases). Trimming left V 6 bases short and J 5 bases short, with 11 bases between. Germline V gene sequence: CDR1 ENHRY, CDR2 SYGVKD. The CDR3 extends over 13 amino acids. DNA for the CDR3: TGTGCCATCAGGGAGCGGGCGGACAATGAGCAGTTCTTC. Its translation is CAIRERADNEQFF.

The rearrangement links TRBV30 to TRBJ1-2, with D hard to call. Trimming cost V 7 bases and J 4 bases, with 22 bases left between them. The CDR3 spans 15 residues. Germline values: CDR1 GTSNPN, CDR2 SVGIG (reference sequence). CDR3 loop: CALKRADHDIYGYTF. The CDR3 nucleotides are TGTGCCTTGAAAAGGGCCGATCATGACATCTATGGCTACACCTTC.

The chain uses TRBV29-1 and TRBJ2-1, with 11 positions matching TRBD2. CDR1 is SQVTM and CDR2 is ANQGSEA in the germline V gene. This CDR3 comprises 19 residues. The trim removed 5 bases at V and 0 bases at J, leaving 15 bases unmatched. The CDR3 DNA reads TGCAGCGTTCTACGTCCCGGGACTAGCGGCTATAGCTCCTACAATGAGCAGTTCTTC. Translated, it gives CSVLRPGTSGYSSYNEQFF.

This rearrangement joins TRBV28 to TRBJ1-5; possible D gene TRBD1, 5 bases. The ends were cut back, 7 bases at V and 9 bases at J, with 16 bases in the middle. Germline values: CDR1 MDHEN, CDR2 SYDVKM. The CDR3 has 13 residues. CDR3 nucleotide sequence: TGTGCCAGCACCCAACACGGGGCAGGGCCCCAGCATTTT. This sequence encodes CASTQHGAGPQHF.

The CDR3 nucleotides are TGTGCCAGCAGTTTGAGACTAGCGTCGTCCTACAATGAGCAGTTCTTC. Translating it yields CASSLRLASSYNEQFF. The chain couples TRBV27 to TRBJ2-1; 8 bases are shared with TRBD2. The CDR3 has 16 residues. Germline assignment: CDR1 MNHEY and CDR2 SMNVEV (reference sequence). The V gene end was trimmed by 3 bases and the J gene end by 1 base; junction bases not matched to a gene: 5.

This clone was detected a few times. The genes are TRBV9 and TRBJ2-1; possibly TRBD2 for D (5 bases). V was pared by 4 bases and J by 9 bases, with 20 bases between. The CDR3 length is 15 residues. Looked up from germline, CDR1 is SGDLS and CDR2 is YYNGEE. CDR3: CASSTRPRGGGEQFF. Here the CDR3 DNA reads TGTGCCAGCAGCACCCGCCCCCGGGGTGGAGGTGAGCAGTTCTTC.

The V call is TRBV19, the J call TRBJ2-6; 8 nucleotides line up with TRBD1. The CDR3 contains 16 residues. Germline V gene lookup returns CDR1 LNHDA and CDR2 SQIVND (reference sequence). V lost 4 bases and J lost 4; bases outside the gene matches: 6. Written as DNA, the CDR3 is TGTGCCAGTAGTACCGGGGACAGGACAGGGGCCAACGTCCTGACTTTC. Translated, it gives CASSTGDRTGANVLTF.

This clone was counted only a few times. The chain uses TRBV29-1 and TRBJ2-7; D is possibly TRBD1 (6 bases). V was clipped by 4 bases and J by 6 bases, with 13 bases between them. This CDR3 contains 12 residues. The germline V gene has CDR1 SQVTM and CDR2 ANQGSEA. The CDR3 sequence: CSVGQASAEQYF. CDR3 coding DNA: TGCAGCGTTGGACAGGCCTCGGCCGAGCAGTACTTC.

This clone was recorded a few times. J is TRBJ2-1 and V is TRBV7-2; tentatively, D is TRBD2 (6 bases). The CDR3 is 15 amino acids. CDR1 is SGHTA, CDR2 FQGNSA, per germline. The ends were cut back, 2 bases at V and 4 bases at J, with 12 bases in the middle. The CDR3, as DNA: TGTGCCAGCAGCTTATTCCAGCGGGCGTACAATGAGCAGTTCTTC. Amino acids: CASSLFQRAYNEQFF.